The rows below give T cell receptor beta chains drawn from one sample of a study of technical replicates of blood from a handful of donors. Libraries were prepared by immunoSEQ multiplex PCR; TCRdb keeps only in-frame clonotypes and omits some of them. The table lists about 83,000 clones, 92% of them singletons. Sequenced input: T cells isolated from PBMCs. These receptors all stem from a human donor in good health. CDR3s include the opening cysteine and the closing phenylalanine or tryptophan. Size tells how often a clone was seen (once, few, many) or the class of an expanded clone, and some rows leave it out.

length: 16; size: -; V: TRBV7-6; J: TRBJ1-3; CDR3: CASSARPTASGNTIYF
length: 15; size: -; V: TRBV11-2; J: TRBJ1-3; CDR3: CASSSNRGLGNTIYF
length: 16; size: -; V: TRBV27; J: TRBJ1-2; CDR3: CASSLSFGTGGHGYTF
length: 14; size: -; V: TRBV28; J: TRBJ2-7; CDR3: CASSLSGRSNEQYF
length: 16; size: -; V: TRBV5-6; J: TRBJ2-4; CDR3: CASSTTGTLAKNIQYF
length: 14; size: -; V: TRBV10-2; J: TRBJ2-4; CDR3: CASSEMSGSGIQYF
length: 14; size: -; V: TRBV5-1; J: TRBJ2-7; CDR3: CASSGTGSSYEQYF
length: 12; size: -; V: TRBV11-3; J: TRBJ1-2; CDR3: CASSPPGGGYTF
length: 14; size: -; V: TRBV7-2; J: TRBJ1-2; CDR3: CASSTRQDPSGYTF
length: 13; size: -; V: TRBV2; J: TRBJ1-1; CDR3: CASRGLRNTEAFF
length: 18; size: -; V: TRBV4-1; J: TRBJ2-2; CDR3: CASSHPTLDRLGTGELFF
length: 14; size: -; V: TRBV5-1; J: TRBJ1-1; CDR3: CASTLSQGSTEAFF
length: 12; size: -; V: TRBV29-1; J: TRBJ1-1; CDR3: CSADGGFTEAFF
length: 15; size: -; V: TRBV7-6; J: TRBJ1-1; CDR3: CASSLRTGGAGEAFF
length: 14; size: -; V: TRBV4-2; J: TRBJ2-2; CDR3: CASSQMTSTGELFF
length: 18; size: once; V: TRBV2; J: TRBJ2-6; CDR3: CASSAQGARLSGANVLTF
length: 13; size: -; V: TRBV27; J: TRBJ1-1; CDR3: CASSLNRYTEAFF
length: 15; size: -; V: TRBV18; J: TRBJ1-1; CDR3: CASSPPGSMNTEAFF
length: 20; size: -; V: TRBV5-1; J: TRBJ2-2; CDR3: CASSLVTGVAGALPVGELFF
length: 14; size: -; V: TRBV6-6; J: TRBJ1-2; CDR3: CASSSGTGPYGYTF
length: 15; size: once; V: TRBV28; J: TRBJ2-1; CDR3: CASSSAGQGANEQFF
length: 13; size: -; V: TRBV6-5; J: TRBJ1-2; CDR3: CASNSVGSYGYTF
length: 15; size: -; V: TRBV10-1; J: TRBJ2-6; CDR3: CASSGSPLGANVLTF
length: 17; size: few; V: TRBV9; J: TRBJ2-2; CDR3: CASSATGTGANTGELFF
length: 14; size: -; V: TRBV7-8; J: TRBJ1-2; CDR3: CASSLGDTNYGYTF